This TCR beta chain came from a study of cytomegalovirus exposure and HLA in healthy donors. V was pared by 6 bases and J by 3 bases, with 14 bases between. The germline V gene encodes CDR1 KGHSH and CDR2 LQKENI. The CDR3 runs to 14 residues. A multiplex PCR was run with 60 Vbeta primers and 13 Jbeta primers. Measured with immunoSEQ multiplex PCR; TCRdb has only the in-frame clones, and not every one. The sample shows approximately 81,000 clones, roughly 72% of them seen only once. The V and J genes are TRBV18 and TRBJ2-5; possibly TRBD2 for D (6 bases). This TCR was recovered from a man in his forties in good health and CMV-seropositive. The sequencing sample was made of PBMCs. In nucleotides, the CDR3 is TGTGCCAGCTCTCCGGGGCGGGGTGAAGAGACCCAGTACTTC. Translation gives CASSPGRGEETQYF.